This T cell receptor beta chain stems from a study of T cells in Graves' hyperthyroidism and ophthalmopathy. Amplification of TCR beta CDR3 regions was performed using RNA transcripts as template. HTBI primers were used for first-round RT-PCR of the TCR CDR3. Each CDR3 protein gets one entry after TCRdb re-called the multiplex PCR reads with MiXCR. The table records about 210,000 distinct CDR3 sequences, 17% of them present only once. Study results and caveats: Within blood appeared most thyroid clonotypes that had expanded above 0.001. Ophthalmopathy was predicted by the model a median of approximately 6 months ahead of onset. Ophthalmopathy and stable hyperthyroidism were separated by a 13 V-J model.

Diagnoses used clinical symptoms, serum thyroxine and TRAb, thyroid ultrasound and orbital computed tomography. The ends were cut back, 3 bases at V and 7 bases at J, with 10 bases in the middle. This CDR3 spans 13 amino acids. To note about this clonotype: Its antigen remains unknown.

The TCR sequence derives from a man aged 50 to 60 with Graves' hyperthyroidism. The sequenced sample was blood. The J gene is TRBJ1-5, the V gene TRBV12-3 or TRBV12-4; no clear D. The CDR3 here is CASSFNSRQPQHF. CDR3 bases: TGTGCCAGCAGTTTTAATTCCCGCCAGCCCCAGCATTTT.